These 16 T cell receptor beta chains originate from one sample sequenced in a study of blood T cells in healthy people across ages. For the second PCR, which ran for about 6 to 12 cycles, a sample-barcoded 5' primer and a J-beta primer mix were used. TCRdb ran MiXCR on the 5' RACE reads and lists one entry per CDR3 protein. The table shows under 700,000 distinct CDR3 sequences, with less than 25% occurring only once. The same sample was also studied in work on T cells of mothers and their children.

Sample: blood. These receptors all come from a boy under 18 in good health.

This chain links TRBV7-6 with TRBJ1-3, with unresolved D. This CDR3 has 15 residues. Germline lookup yields CDR1 SGHVS and CDR2 FNYEAQ. Deletions cut 1 base from V and 2 bases from J, with 9 bases between. The CDR3 DNA is TGTGCCAGCAGCTTAGTGGGCGGAACTGGAAACACCATATATTTT. Protein: CASSLVGGTGNTIYF. Supplemented by reference TRBV7-6 and TRBJ1-3, the full variable domain reads GAGVSQSPRYKVTKRGQDVALRCDPISGHVSLYWYRQALGQGPEFLTYFNYEAQQDKSGLPNDRFSAERPEGSISTLTIQRTEQRDSAMYRCASSLVGGTGNTIYFGEGSWLTVV.

V gene TRBV4-3 combines with J gene TRBJ1-1; 7 bases are a match to TRBD1. Germline V gene lookup returns CDR1 LGHNA and CDR2 YSLEER. The V segment lost 3 bases and the J segment 5 bases; nucleotides outside the gene matches: 9. The CDR3 is 15 residues long. CDR3 coding DNA: TGCGCCAGCAGCCACCCCGACAGGGATGGGACTGAAGCTTTCTTT. It is translated as CASSHPDRDGTEAFF.

This clonotype was seen a handful of times. The chain recombines TRBV5-1 with TRBJ2-7, with 8 bases that match TRBD1. The V gene's germline CDR1 is SGHRS and CDR2 YFSETQ. Trimming removed 6 bases from V and 4 bases from J; junction bases left unmatched: 9. The CDR3 has 14 residues. CDR3 in DNA: TGCGCCAGCAACCTAGACAGGGGCCCTTACGAGCAGTACTTC. This gives the protein CASNLDRGPYEQYF.

A word on this clonotype: The germline gene is not matched at one end of the junction; a read error may be the cause. The chain carries TRBV5-1 and TRBJ2-5, with 8 nucleotides matching TRBD1. Judging by the DNA end, TRBJ2-1 fits better; the J call may be wrong. This CDR3 spans 14 amino acids. Germline V gene sequence: CDR1 SGHRS, CDR2 YFSETQ. The CDR3 reads CAGSMDRVDNEQFF. CDR3 DNA sequence: TGCGCCGGCAGCATGGACAGGGTGGACAATGAGCAGTTCTTC.

This clonotype appeared a few times. In nucleotides, the CDR3 is TGTGCCAGCAGTTTAATCCTCAGGGGCATGGGTCTCACGAACACTGAAGCTTTCTTT. This sequence encodes CASSLILRGMGLTNTEAFF. The chain uses TRBV12-3 or TRBV12-4 and TRBJ1-1; D may be TRBD1 (6 bases). Between the trimmed V and J ends, which lost 2 bases and 1 base, there was a span of 23 bases. This CDR3 is built from 19 residues.

The rearrangement links TRBV7-9 to TRBJ1-4, with unresolved D. The CDR3 totals 13 residues. Trimming cost V 4 bases and J 5 bases, with 8 bases left between them. Germline lookup yields CDR1 SEHNR and CDR2 FQNEAQ (reference sequence). DNA for the CDR3: TGTGCCAGCAGCTCATCGGGCAATGAAAAACTGTTTTTT. Its protein product is CASSSSGNEKLFF.

The V gene is TRBV29-1, the J gene TRBJ2-5; 7 nucleotides match TRBD1. From germline, CDR1 is SQVTM and CDR2 ANQGSEA. The CDR3 is 12 amino acids. The V and J ends lost 6 bases and 1 base, in that order; junction bases with no gene match: 2. The CDR3 region has the DNA TGCAGCGTCCGGACAGGCCAAGAGACCCAGTACTTC. The encoded protein is CSVRTGQETQYF. Based on the CDR3 plus reference TRBV29-1 and TRBJ2-5, the full variable domain is SAVISQKPSRDICQRGTSLTIQCQVDSQVTMMFWYRQQPGQSLTLIATANQGSEATYESGFVIDKFPISRPNLTFSTLTVSNMSPEDSSIYLCSVRTGQETQYFGPGTRLLVL.

The V gene is TRBV6-2 or TRBV6-3, the J gene TRBJ2-7; D may be TRBD1 or TRBD2 (5 bases each). From germline, CDR1 is MNHEY and CDR2 SVGEGT. The CDR3 extends over 19 amino acids. Trimming removed 4 bases at V and 3 bases at J, with 28 bases between. CDR3 sequence (DNA): TGTGCCAGCAGTTTAGTCCCGGACGTACTAGACTCCAGGGTCTACGAGCAGTACTTC. Translation gives CASSLVPDVLDSRVYEQYF.

The chain recombines TRBV29-1 with TRBJ1-2; perhaps TRBD1 as D (5 bases). V was shortened by 3 bases and J by 5 bases, with 10 bases between the two germline ends. This CDR3 has 12 residues. The germline V gene encodes CDR1 SQVTM and CDR2 ANQGSEA. The DNA of the CDR3 is TGCAGCGTTGACGGGGGAGGGTATGGCTACACCTTC. Amino acid sequence: CSVDGGGYGYTF.

This clonotype has a handful of counts. V and J are TRBV12-3 or TRBV12-4 and TRBJ1-1, with TRBD1 matching 8 bases. V lost 6 bases and J lost 2; bases outside the gene matches: 11. This CDR3 has 16 residues. As DNA, the CDR3 is TGTGCCAGCAGCCCGACCCCGACAGGGGCCAACACTGAAGCTTTCTTT. Protein sequence: CASSPTPTGANTEAFF.

This clonotype was seen more than once but under ten times. The chain carries TRBV6-5 and TRBJ2-7, with D perhaps being TRBD1 or TRBD2 (5 bases each). Trimming pared 5 bases from V and 4 bases from J, leaving 12 bases between. Germline lookup yields CDR1 MNHEY and CDR2 SVGAGI. There are 13 residues in the CDR3. CDR3 sequence: CASSRGPRYEQYF. In DNA form, the CDR3 reads TGTGCCAGCAGTCGGGGACCAAGATACGAGCAGTACTTC.

The CDR3 region has the DNA TGTGCCAGCAGTTTTAGCCAGGGAGCCTACGAGCAGTACTTC. Translated: CASSFSQGAYEQYF. The rearrangement uses TRBV28 and TRBJ2-7; D possibly uses TRBD1 or TRBD2 (5 bases each). This CDR3 spans 14 amino acids. Trimming removed 3 bases from V and 2 bases from J, with 11 bases in between. The germline V gene has CDR1 MDHEN and CDR2 SYDVKM.

This chain joins TRBV10-3 and TRBJ2-5; D might be TRBD1 (5 bases). The ends were cut back, 2 bases at V and 5 bases at J, with 15 bases in the middle. Germline assignment: CDR1 ENHRY and CDR2 SYGVKD. The CDR3 spans 15 residues. The CDR3 region has the DNA TGTGCCATCAGTGAGAACACCCTCCCAGGGGAGACCCAGTACTTC. Translated: CAISENTLPGETQYF.

V usage is TRBV21-1 and J usage is TRBJ1-3; the D call of TRBD1 is as the table states it, not checked on the DNA. TRBV21-1 is a listed pseudogene. The CDR3 extends over 13 amino acids. The CDR3 DNA is TGTGCCAGCAGGACGGGACACACGAACACCATATATTTT. It yields the protein CASRTGHTNTIYF.

The chain uses TRBV10-3 and TRBJ2-1, with D possibly TRBD2 on 5 matching bases. Germline V CDR1 and CDR2: ENHRY, SYGVKD. V dropped 3 bases and J dropped 0 bases, with 15 bases sitting between them. CDR3 length equals 17 residues. The CDR3 loop reads CAISDPSSLASYNEQFF. The CDR3 DNA follows: TGTGCCATCAGTGACCCCTCTAGCCTAGCCTCCTACAATGAGCAGTTCTTC.

The chain couples TRBV2 to TRBJ1-5; 7 bases map to TRBD1. Trimming at V came to 8 bases and at J to 6 bases, leaving 7 bases not matched to a gene. Germline assignment: CDR1 SNHLY and CDR2 FYNNEI. This CDR3 has 13 residues. The CDR3 sequence: CASRRQGTQPQHF. Written as DNA, the CDR3 is TGTGCCAGCCGTAGACAGGGCACTCAGCCCCAGCATTTT.